This TCR beta chain is from a study of T cell responses to AZD1222 COVID-19 vaccine. Study-wide results and limits: Among spike-specific TCRs, nearly half reportedly target unmutated variant regions.

Assay used: immunoSEQ multiplex PCR; TCRdb lists only in-frame clones, some missing. The sample has 100,000 to 150,000 clones; about 92% are singletons. Germline CDR1 is SGHTA and CDR2 is FQGNSA. CDR3 length equals 16 residues. Between the trimmed V and J ends, which lost 5 bases and 4 bases, there was a span of 20 bases. In regard to this clone: Its antigen is unknown.

This receptor was obtained from an adult in good health. The chain joins TRBV7-2 to TRBJ1-2; a weak D match, TRBD1 (6 bases). Sequencing used peripheral blood, obtained on day 0 of MenACWY control vaccination. The CDR3 nucleotides read TGTGCCAGCAGCCCTGGATCGGGACAAGGCCTCTATGGCTACACCTTC. Translating gives CASSPGSGQGLYGYTF.